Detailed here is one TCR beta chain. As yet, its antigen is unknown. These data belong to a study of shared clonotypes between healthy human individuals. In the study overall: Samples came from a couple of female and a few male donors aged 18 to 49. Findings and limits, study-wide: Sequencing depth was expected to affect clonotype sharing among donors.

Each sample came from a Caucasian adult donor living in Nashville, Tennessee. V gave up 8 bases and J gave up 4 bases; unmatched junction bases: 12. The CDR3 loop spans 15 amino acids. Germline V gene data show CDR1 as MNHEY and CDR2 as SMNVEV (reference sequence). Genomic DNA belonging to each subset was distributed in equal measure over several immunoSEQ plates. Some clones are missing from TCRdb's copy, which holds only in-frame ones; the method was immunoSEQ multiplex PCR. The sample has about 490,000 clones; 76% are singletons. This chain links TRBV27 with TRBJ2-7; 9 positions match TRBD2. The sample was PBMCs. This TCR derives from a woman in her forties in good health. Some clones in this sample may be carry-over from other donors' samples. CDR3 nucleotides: TGTGCCAGCGCCCCCGCGGGAGGGACACAGTACGAGCAGTACTTC. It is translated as CASAPAGGTQYEQYF.